The 28 T cell receptor beta chains reported below all come from one sample, sequenced in a study of beta chain features in type 1 diabetes. Expressed TCRB transcripts were sequenced because the entire RNA isolate underwent reverse transcription. Assay used: immunoSEQ multiplex PCR; TCRdb lists only in-frame clones, some missing. The table includes 80,000 to 90,000 clones, 30% to 40% detected once. Sequencing was done on a sample of stem cell memory CD4+ T cells from blood. All receptors come from a woman between 18 and 30 years old in good health.

The chain is built from TRBV14 and TRBJ1-2, with D possibly TRBD1 on 5 matching bases. The CDR3 runs to 13 residues. Per the germline V gene, CDR1 is SGHDN and CDR2 is FVKESK. Deletions cut 4 bases from V and 7 bases from J, with 13 bases between. DNA for the CDR3: TGTGCCAGCAGCCTATCCAGGGCCGGTGGCTACACCTTC. It yields the protein CASSLSRAGGYTF.

J is TRBJ1-6 and V is TRBV10-3; a possible D gene is TRBD1 (6 bases). Germline loops: CDR1 ENHRY, CDR2 SYGVKD. The CDR3 totals 15 residues. The germline V and J ends were trimmed by 6 bases and 7 bases, with 16 bases remaining between them. The CDR3 here is CAISHGQSGNSPLHF. Written as DNA, the CDR3 is TGTGCCATCAGCCACGGACAGTCGGGGAATTCACCCCTCCACTTT.

The V gene is TRBV2, the J gene TRBJ2-3; 8 positions agree with TRBD1. Germline V lookup: CDR1 SNHLY, CDR2 FYNNEI. The V gene end was trimmed by 6 bases and the J gene end by 11 bases; junction bases not matched to a gene: 10. The CDR3 is 13 residues long. The CDR3: CASRDDRDRRQYF. CDR3 bases: TGTGCCAGCAGGGATGACCGGGACAGGCGGCAGTATTTT. Full variable domain (outside the CDR3, taken from reference TRBV2 and TRBJ2-3): EPEVTQTPSHQVTQMGQEVILRCVPISNHLYFYWYRQILGQKVEFLVSFYNNEISEKSEIFDDQFSVERPDGSNFTLKIRSTKLEDSAMYFCASRDDRDRRQYFGPGTRLTVL.

V gene TRBV19 combines with J gene TRBJ2-1, with 9 bases aligning to TRBD1. This CDR3 is built from 14 residues. Per the germline V gene, CDR1 is LNHDA and CDR2 is SQIVND (reference sequence). The V and J ends lost 5 bases and 9 bases, in that order; junction bases with no gene match: 8. The CDR3 bases are TGTGCCAGTAGTGTACAGGGGGCCCAAGGTGAGCAGTTCTTC. This sequence encodes CASSVQGAQGEQFF.

This clone occurred a few times. V gene TRBV2 combines with J gene TRBJ1-5; the D is unclear. This CDR3 contains 13 residues. The germline V gene encodes CDR1 SNHLY and CDR2 FYNNEI. Trimming pared 8 bases from V and 2 bases from J, leaving 10 bases between. The CDR3 nucleotides are TGTGCCAGCCGGGGAGTTGGCAATCAGCCCCAGCATTTT. It yields the protein CASRGVGNQPQHF.

The V gene is TRBV28, the J gene TRBJ2-7; TRBD2 aligns across 16 bases. This CDR3 is 15 amino acids long. Germline V gene sequence: CDR1 MDHEN, CDR2 SYDVKM. Trimming cost V 10 bases and J 2 bases; bases outside gene matches: 5. CDR3 in DNA: TGTGCCACCGGGACTAGCGGGGGGGGTCCCTACGAGCAGTACTTC. This codes for CATGTSGGGPYEQYF.

The chain links TRBV11-3 to TRBJ1-2; D gene uncertain. V lost 0 bases, J lost 6 bases, and 14 bases lay in between. CDR3 length: 15 residues. The germline gives CDR1 SGHNT, CDR2 YENEEA. CDR3 sequence (DNA): TGTGCCAGCAGCTTAGAGGGGTACGGGAGCAATGGCTACACCTTC. Translating it yields CASSLEGYGSNGYTF.

This clone has only a few counts. The chain couples TRBV6-5 to TRBJ2-2; tentative D call: TRBD1 (5 bases). Germline assignment: CDR1 MNHEY and CDR2 SVGAGI. V was shortened by 10 bases and J by 3 bases, with 12 bases between the two germline ends. This CDR3 is 13 amino acids long. The CDR3 DNA follows: TGTGCCACCCAAGGACAAGACACCGGGGAGCTGTTTTTT. Protein product: CATQGQDTGELFF.

The chain joins TRBV10-3 to TRBJ2-5, with 9 bases matching TRBD1. CDR3 length equals 15 residues. CDR1 is ENHRY and CDR2 is SYGVKD in the germline V gene. J lost 3 bases, V lost 1 base, and 3 bases had no gene match. The CDR3 sequence is CAISEWGQGKETQYF. CDR3 nucleotides: TGTGCCATCAGTGAGTGGGGACAGGGAAAAGAGACCCAGTACTTC.

This clone turned up a few times. This chain connects TRBV5-1 to TRBJ1-4, with 12 bases that match TRBD1. Germline V CDR1 and CDR2: SGHRS, YFSETQ. The length of the CDR3 is 16 residues. The V and J ends lost 4 bases and 8 bases, in that order; junction bases with no gene match: 9. This CDR3 reads CASSTGQGALGEKLFF. CDR3 sequence (DNA): TGCGCCAGCAGCACGGGACAGGGGGCCTTAGGGGAAAAACTGTTTTTT.

The chain couples TRBV19 to TRBJ2-6; 7 bases agree with TRBD1. The CDR3 consists of 16 residues. Germline V lookup: CDR1 LNHDA, CDR2 SQIVND (reference sequence). V lost 10 bases and J lost 0; bases outside the gene matches: 9. The CDR3 region is CATRQGALSGANVLTF. The CDR3, as DNA: TGTGCCACCAGACAGGGAGCTCTCTCTGGGGCCAACGTCCTGACTTTC.

This chain joins TRBV27 and TRBJ1-5; D may be TRBD1 (6 bases). The germline V gene has CDR1 MNHEY and CDR2 SMNVEV (reference sequence). V dropped 6 bases and J dropped 0 bases, with 9 bases sitting between them. This CDR3 spans 14 amino acids. The chain's CDR3 is CASSTGFSNQPQHF. In DNA, the CDR3 is TGTGCCAGCAGCACAGGGTTTAGCAATCAGCCCCAGCATTTT.

The chain joins TRBV6-5 to TRBJ2-7, with TRBD2 matching over 8 bases. The length of the CDR3 is 14 residues. V lost 0 bases to trimming and J lost 6 bases; unmatched junction nucleotides: 4. Germline lookup yields CDR1 MNHEY and CDR2 SVGAGI. This CDR3 is CASSYSKAGGEQYF. The CDR3 DNA reads TGTGCCAGCAGTTACTCGAAGGCGGGGGGCGAGCAGTACTTC.

This clone has a handful of counts. The chain combines TRBV2 with TRBJ1-2; 7 bases align to TRBD1. The CDR3 contains 14 residues. The V gene's germline CDR1 is SNHLY and CDR2 FYNNEI. Trimming at V came to 10 bases and at J to 5 bases, leaving 13 bases not matched to a gene. The CDR3: CATGTGTARYGYTF. For the CDR3, the DNA is TGTGCCACCGGAACAGGGACAGCGCGATATGGCTACACCTTC.

This chain uses TRBV7-9 with TRBJ1-1, with TRBD1 as a possible D gene (5 bases). Germline V gene sequence: CDR1 SEHNR, CDR2 FQNEAQ (reference sequence). The V end was cut by 7 bases, the J end by 7 bases, with 16 bases between. This CDR3 is 13 amino acids long. The CDR3 DNA is TGTGCCAGCAACCCCCACGGGGGGGTTGAAGCTTTCTTT. Its protein product is CASNPHGGVEAFF.

V and J are TRBV6-1 and TRBJ1-1; 7 bases are shared with TRBD1. CDR1 and CDR2 (germline): MNHNS, SASEGT. The CDR3 consists of 18 residues. V dropped 2 bases and J dropped 6; count of bases not matched to a gene: 18. In nucleotides, the CDR3 is TGTGCCAGCAGTGAACAGGTACAGGGGCCCGTTATCGTAGCTGAAGCTTTCTTT. Translating it yields CASSEQVQGPVIVAEAFF.

The chain carries TRBV6-1 and TRBJ2-3, with TRBD2 matching over 9 bases. CDR3 length: 16 amino acids. Trimming took 4 bases from V and 6 from J; bases not matched to a gene: 11. Germline V gene data show CDR1 as MNHNS and CDR2 as SASEGT. CDR3 sequence (DNA): TGTGCCAGCAGTGCCCAGACTAGCGGAGGGGGGGATACGCAGTATTTT. Its translation: CASSAQTSGGGDTQYF.

The chain carries TRBV7-2 and TRBJ1-4; the match to TRBD1 covers 7 bases. V shed 2 bases and J 10 bases; nucleotides not matched to a gene: 10. The length of the CDR3 is 15 residues. Germline values: CDR1 SGHTA, CDR2 FQGNSA. In DNA form, the CDR3 reads TGTGCCAGCAGCTTAACCGGGACAGAGGTGGGAAAACTGTTTTTT. Encoded protein: CASSLTGTEVGKLFF.

CDR3 region: CASSKGLNGASYNEQFF. CDR3 coding DNA: TGTGCCAGTAGTAAGGGACTCAACGGGGCGAGCTACAATGAGCAGTTCTTC. V and J are TRBV19 and TRBJ2-1; weak D call: TRBD2 (6 bases). Germline V gene sequence: CDR1 LNHDA, CDR2 SQIVND (reference sequence). The CDR3 extends over 17 amino acids. Trimming pared 4 bases from V and 3 bases from J, leaving 19 bases between.

This clone was seen more than once but under ten times. The chain employs TRBV27 and TRBJ2-7, with D possibly being TRBD2 (6 bases). Trimming took off 5 bases at V and 7 bases at J, with 18 bases between the two ends. The CDR3 length is 14 residues. Germline V gene data show CDR1 as MNHEY and CDR2 as SMNVEV (reference sequence). The DNA of the CDR3 is TGTGCCAGCAGTAAGGGTAGGGAGGAAGGGGAGCAGTACTTC. Translated: CASSKGREEGEQYF.

The rearrangement uses TRBV30 and TRBJ1-1; D is possibly TRBD1 (5 bases). Germline V gives CDR1 GTSNPN, CDR2 SVGIG (reference sequence). Trimming took 2 bases from V and 8 from J, leaving 15 bases between them. CDR3 length: 13 residues. CDR3 region: CAWSQQDAREAFF. The CDR3 DNA reads as TGTGCCTGGAGTCAACAGGACGCCCGGGAAGCTTTCTTT.

This clone was detected a few times. The chain carries TRBV5-1 and TRBJ2-1; TRBD2 aligns across 11 bases. CDR1 is SGHRS and CDR2 is YFSETQ in the germline V gene. CDR3 length: 15 amino acids. Trimming cost V 3 bases and J 6 bases; bases outside gene matches: 5. The CDR3 sequence is CASSSPSGGINEQFF. As DNA, the CDR3 is TGCGCCAGCAGCTCCCCTAGCGGGGGGATCAATGAGCAGTTCTTC.

This clone was recorded once. This chain connects TRBV18 to TRBJ2-1; possibly TRBD1 for D (5 bases). V lost 4 bases to trimming and J lost 8 bases, with 24 bases between them. The CDR3 consists of 17 residues. Germline V gives CDR1 KGHSH, CDR2 LQKENI. The CDR3 is CASSLNIPTGNLHEQFF. CDR3 nucleotides: TGTGCCAGCTCACTTAACATTCCCACAGGTAATTTGCATGAGCAGTTCTTC.

This clone was detected a few times. The chain carries TRBV18 and TRBJ1-2; 10 bases match TRBD1. This CDR3 contains 14 residues. The V gene's germline CDR1 is KGHSH and CDR2 LQKENI. V lost 5 bases to trimming and J lost 5 bases; unmatched junction nucleotides: 5. CDR3 sequence (DNA): TGTGCCAGCTCAGCCGGGACAGGGGAATATGGCTACACCTTC. Its translation: CASSAGTGEYGYTF.

The V and J genes are TRBV27 and TRBJ2-1; 7 positions match TRBD1. The germline gives CDR1 MNHEY, CDR2 SMNVEV (reference sequence). This CDR3 is 12 amino acids long. Trimming removed 5 bases from V and 8 bases from J; junction bases left unmatched: 3. The DNA for the CDR3 is TGTGCCAGCAGTCGAGGGGGCCATGAGCAGTTCTTC. Its protein is CASSRGGHEQFF.

This chain joins TRBV6-1 and TRBJ1-1, with D tentatively TRBD1 (6 bases). Germline CDR1 reads MNHNS; CDR2 reads SASEGT. V was pared by 4 bases and J by 1 base, with 7 bases between. The CDR3 spans 13 residues. DNA for the CDR3: TGTGCCAGCAGTGGACAGGAGAACACTGAAGCTTTCTTT. Amino acids: CASSGQENTEAFF.

This clone was recorded a few times. The chain joins TRBV14 to TRBJ2-3; D possibly corresponds to TRBD2 (6 bases). V was pared by 0 bases and J by 1 base, with 8 bases between. The CDR3 loop spans 15 amino acids. In germline, CDR1 is SGHDN, CDR2 FVKESK. The CDR3 spells CASSQEVAGTDTQYF. The DNA of the CDR3 is TGTGCCAGCAGCCAAGAGGTAGCGGGCACAGATACGCAGTATTTT.

This clone was observed many times. The rearrangement joins TRBV30 to TRBJ2-3; TRBD2 might be the D (6 bases). The V end lost 8 bases, the J end lost 0 bases, and 9 bases lay between the germline ends. Germline V gives CDR1 GTSNPN, CDR2 SVGIG (reference sequence). The CDR3 has 12 amino acids. CDR3 DNA: TGTGCCCTGGAGGGGAGCACAGATACGCAGTATTTT. Amino acids: CALEGSTDTQYF.